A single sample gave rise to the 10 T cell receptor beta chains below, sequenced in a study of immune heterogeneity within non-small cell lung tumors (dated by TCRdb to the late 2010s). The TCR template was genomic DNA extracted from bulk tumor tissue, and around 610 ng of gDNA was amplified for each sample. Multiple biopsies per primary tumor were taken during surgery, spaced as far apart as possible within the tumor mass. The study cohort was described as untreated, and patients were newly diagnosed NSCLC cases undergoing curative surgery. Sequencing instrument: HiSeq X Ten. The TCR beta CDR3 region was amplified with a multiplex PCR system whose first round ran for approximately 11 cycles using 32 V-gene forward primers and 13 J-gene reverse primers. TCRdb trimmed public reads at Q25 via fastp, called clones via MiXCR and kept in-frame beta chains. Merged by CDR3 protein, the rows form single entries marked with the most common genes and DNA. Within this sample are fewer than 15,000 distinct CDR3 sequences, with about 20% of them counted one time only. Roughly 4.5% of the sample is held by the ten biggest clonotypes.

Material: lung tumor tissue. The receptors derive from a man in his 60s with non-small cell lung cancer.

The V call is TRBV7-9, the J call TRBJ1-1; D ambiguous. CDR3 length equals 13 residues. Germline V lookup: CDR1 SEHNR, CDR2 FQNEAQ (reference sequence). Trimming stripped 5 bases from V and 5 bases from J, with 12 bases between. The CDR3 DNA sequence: TGTGCCAGCAGCCTAATGTCGGGAACTGAAGCTTTCTTT. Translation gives CASSLMSGTEAFF.

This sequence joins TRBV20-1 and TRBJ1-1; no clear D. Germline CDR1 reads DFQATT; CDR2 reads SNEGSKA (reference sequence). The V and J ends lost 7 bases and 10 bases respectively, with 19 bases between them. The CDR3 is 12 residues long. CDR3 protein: CSVGTLGGLAFF. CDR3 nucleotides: TGCAGTGTAGGCACCCTTGGCGGGTTAGCTTTCTTT.

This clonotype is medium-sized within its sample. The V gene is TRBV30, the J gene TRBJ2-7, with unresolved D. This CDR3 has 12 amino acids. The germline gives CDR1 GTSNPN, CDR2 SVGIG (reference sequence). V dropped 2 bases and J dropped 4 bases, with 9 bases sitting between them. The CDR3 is CAWSLTDYEQYF. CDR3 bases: TGTGCCTGGAGTCTAACAGATTACGAGCAGTACTTC.

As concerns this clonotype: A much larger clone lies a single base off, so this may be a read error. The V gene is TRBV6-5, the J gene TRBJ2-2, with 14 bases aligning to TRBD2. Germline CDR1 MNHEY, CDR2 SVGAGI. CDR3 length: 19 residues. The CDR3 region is CASSYDGTSGSSNTVELFF. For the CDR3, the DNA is TGTGCCAGCAGTTACGACGGGACTAGCGGGAGTTCGAACACCGTGGAGCTGTTTTTT.

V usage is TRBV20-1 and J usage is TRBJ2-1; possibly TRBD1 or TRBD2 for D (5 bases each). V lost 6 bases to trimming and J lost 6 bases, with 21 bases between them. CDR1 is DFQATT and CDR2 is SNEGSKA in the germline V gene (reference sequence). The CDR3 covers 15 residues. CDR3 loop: CSAEDQGVGSNEQFF. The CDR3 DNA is TGCAGTGCCGAGGACCAGGGAGTGGGGTCCAATGAGCAGTTCTTC.

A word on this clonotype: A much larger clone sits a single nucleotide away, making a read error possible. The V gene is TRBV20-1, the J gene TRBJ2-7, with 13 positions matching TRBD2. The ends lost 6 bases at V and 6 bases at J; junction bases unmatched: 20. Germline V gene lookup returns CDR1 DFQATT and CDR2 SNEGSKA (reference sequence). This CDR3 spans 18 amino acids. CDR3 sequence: CSATTLGLAGELGGEQYF. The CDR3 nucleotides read TGCAGTGCCACAACACTCGGACTAGCGGGAGAATTAGGTGGCGAGCAGTACTTC.

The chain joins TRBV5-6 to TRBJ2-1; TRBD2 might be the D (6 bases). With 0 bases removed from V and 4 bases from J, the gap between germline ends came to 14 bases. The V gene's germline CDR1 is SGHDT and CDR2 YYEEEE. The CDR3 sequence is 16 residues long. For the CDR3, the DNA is TGTGCCAGCAGCTTGGTGAGTAGCGGATCGTACAATGAGCAGTTCTTC. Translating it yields CASSLVSSGSYNEQFF.

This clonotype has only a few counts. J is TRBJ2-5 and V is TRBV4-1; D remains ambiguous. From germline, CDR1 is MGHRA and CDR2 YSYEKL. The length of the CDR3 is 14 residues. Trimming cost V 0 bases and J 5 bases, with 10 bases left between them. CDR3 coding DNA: TGCGCCAGCAGCCAAGAAGGGCGTCAGGAGACCCAGTACTTC. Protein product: CASSQEGRQETQYF.

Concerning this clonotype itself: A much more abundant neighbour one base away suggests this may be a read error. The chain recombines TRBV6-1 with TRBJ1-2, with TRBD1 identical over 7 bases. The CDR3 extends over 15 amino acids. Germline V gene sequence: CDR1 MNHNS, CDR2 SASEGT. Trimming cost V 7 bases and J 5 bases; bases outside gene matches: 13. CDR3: CASTDPRDSQYGYTF. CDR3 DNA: TGTGCCAGCACTGACCCCCGGGACAGCCAGTATGGCTACACCTTC.

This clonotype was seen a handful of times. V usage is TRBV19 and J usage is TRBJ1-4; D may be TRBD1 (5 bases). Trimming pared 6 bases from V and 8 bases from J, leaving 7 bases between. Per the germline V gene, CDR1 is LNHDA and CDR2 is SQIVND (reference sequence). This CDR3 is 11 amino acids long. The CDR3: CASRGGEKLFF. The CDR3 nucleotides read TGTGCCAGTAGGGGGGGGGAAAAACTGTTTTTT. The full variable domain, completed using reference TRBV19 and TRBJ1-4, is DGGITQSPKYLFRKEGQNVTLSCEQNLNHDAMYWYRQDPGQGLRLIYYSQIVNDFQKGDIAEGYSVSREKKESFPLTVTSAQKNPTAFYLCASRGGEKLFFGSGTQLSVL.